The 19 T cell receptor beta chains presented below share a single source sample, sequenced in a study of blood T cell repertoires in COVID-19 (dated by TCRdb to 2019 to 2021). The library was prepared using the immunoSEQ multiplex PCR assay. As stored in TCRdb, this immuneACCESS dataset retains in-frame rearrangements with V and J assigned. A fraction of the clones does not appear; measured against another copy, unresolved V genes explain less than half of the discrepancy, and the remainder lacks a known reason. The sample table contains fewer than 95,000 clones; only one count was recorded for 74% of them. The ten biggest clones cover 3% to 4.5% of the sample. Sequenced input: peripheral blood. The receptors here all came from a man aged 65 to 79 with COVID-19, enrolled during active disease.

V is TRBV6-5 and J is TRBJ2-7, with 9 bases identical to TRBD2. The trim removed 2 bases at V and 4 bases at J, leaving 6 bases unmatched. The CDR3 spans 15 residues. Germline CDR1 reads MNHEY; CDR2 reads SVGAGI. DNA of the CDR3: TGTGCCAGCAGTTACCTTAGCGGGAGTAGGTACGAGCAGTACTTC. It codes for CASSYLSGSRYEQYF.

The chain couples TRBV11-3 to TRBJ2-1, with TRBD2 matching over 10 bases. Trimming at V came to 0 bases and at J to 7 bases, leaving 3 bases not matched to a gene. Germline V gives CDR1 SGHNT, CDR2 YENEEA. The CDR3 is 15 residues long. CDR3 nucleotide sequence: TGTGCCAGCAGCTTAGAGAGCGGGAGGGTGAATGAGCAGTTCTTC. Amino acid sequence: CASSLESGRVNEQFF.

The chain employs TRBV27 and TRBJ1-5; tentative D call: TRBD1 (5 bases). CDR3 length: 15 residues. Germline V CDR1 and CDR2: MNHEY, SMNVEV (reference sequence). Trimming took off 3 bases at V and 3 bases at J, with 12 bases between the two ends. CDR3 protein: CASSLTSGNNQPQHF. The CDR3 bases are TGTGCCAGCAGTTTGACTTCAGGGAACAATCAGCCCCAGCATTTT.

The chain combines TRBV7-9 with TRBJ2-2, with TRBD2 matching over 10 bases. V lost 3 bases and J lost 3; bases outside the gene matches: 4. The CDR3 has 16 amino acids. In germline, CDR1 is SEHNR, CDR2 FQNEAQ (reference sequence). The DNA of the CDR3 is TGTGCCAGCAGCTTCCCCGGGACTAGCGACACCGGGGAGCTGTTTTTT. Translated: CASSFPGTSDTGELFF.

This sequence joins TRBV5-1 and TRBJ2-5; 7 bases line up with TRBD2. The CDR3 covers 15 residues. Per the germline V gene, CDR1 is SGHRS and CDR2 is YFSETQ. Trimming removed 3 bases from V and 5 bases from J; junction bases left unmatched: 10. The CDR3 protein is CASSSTRLAGETQYF. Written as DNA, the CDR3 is TGCGCCAGCAGCTCAACCCGACTAGCCGGGGAGACCCAGTACTTC.

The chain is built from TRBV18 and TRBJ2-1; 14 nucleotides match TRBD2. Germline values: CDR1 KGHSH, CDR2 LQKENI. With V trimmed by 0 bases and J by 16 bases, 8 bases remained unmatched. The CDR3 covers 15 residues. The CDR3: CASSPPTSGRARNFF. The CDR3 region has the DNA TGTGCCAGCTCACCACCGACTAGCGGGAGGGCCCGAAATTTCTTC.

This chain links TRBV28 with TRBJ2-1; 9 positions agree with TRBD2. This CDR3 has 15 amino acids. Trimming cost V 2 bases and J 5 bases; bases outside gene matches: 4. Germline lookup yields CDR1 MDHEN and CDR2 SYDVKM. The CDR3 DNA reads TGTGCCAGCAGTTTAGCGGGAGGGCCGCACAATGAGCAGTTCTTC. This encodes CASSLAGGPHNEQFF.

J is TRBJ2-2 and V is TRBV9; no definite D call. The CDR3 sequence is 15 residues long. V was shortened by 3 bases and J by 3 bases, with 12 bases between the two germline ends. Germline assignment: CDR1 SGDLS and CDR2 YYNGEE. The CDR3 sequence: CASSAHAMDTGELFF. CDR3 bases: TGTGCCAGCAGCGCCCACGCGATGGACACCGGGGAGCTGTTTTTT. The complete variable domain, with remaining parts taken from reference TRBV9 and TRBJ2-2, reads DSGVTQTPKHLITATGQRVTLRCSPRSGDLSVYWYQQSLDQGLQFLIQYYNGEERAKGNILERFSAQQFPDLHSELNLSSLELGDSALYFCASSAHAMDTGELFFGEGSRLTVL.

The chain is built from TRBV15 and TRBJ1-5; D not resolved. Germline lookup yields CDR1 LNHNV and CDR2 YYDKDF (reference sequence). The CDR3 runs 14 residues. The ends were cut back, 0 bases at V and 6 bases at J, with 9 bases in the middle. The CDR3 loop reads CATSREAGGQPQHF. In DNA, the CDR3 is TGTGCCACCAGCAGAGAGGCCGGCGGTCAGCCCCAGCATTTT. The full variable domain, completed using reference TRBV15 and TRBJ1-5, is DAMVIQNPRYQVTQFGKPVTLSCSQTLNHNVMYWYQQKSSQAPKLLFHYYDKDFNNEADTPDNFQSRRPNTSFCFLDIRSPGLGDTAMYLCATSREAGGQPQHFGDGTRLSIL.

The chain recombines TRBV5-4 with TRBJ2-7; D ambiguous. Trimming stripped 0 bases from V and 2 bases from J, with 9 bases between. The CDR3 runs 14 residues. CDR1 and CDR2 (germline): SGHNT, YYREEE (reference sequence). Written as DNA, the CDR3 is TGTGCCAGCAGCTTGGGCACTGACACCTACGAGCAGTACTTC. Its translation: CASSLGTDTYEQYF.

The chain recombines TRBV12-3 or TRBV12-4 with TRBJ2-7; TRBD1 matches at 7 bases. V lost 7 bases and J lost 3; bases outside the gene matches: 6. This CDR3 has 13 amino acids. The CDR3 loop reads CASTRAGGYEQYF. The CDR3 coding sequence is TGTGCCAGCACAAGGGCAGGGGGCTACGAGCAGTACTTC.

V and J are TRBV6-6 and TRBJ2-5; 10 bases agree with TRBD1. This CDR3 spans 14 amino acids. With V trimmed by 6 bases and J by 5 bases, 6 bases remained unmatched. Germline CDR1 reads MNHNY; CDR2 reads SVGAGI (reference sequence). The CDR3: CASRGPGQGETQYF. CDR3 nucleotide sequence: TGTGCCAGCAGGGGGCCGGGACAGGGGGAGACCCAGTACTTC.

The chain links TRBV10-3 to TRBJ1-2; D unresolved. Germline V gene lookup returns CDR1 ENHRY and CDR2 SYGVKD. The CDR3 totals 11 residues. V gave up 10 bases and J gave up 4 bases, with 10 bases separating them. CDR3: CATGPSYGYTF. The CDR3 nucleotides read TGTGCCACCGGTCCCTCCTATGGCTACACCTTC.

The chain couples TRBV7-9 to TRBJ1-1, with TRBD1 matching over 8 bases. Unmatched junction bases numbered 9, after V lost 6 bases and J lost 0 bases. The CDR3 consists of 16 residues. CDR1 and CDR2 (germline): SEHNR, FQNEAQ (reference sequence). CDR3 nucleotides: TGTGCCAGCAGGAGTCAGGGGGCTGGTATGAACACTGAAGCTTTCTTT. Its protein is CASRSQGAGMNTEAFF.

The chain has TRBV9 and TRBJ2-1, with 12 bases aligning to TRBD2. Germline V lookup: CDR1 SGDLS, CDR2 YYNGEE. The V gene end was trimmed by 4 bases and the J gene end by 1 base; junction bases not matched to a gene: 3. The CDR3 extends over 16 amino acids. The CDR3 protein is CASSQTSGSSYNEQFF. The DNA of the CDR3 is TGTGCCAGCAGCCAGACTAGCGGGAGTTCCTACAATGAGCAGTTCTTC. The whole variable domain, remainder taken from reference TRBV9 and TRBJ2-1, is DSGVTQTPKHLITATGQRVTLRCSPRSGDLSVYWYQQSLDQGLQFLIQYYNGEERAKGNILERFSAQQFPDLHSELNLSSLELGDSALYFCASSQTSGSSYNEQFFGPGTRLTVL.

The CDR3 sequence is CASSMDRSYGYTF. The DNA for the CDR3 is TGTGCCAGTAGTATGGACAGAAGCTATGGCTACACCTTC. The V and J genes are TRBV19 and TRBJ1-2, with D perhaps matching TRBD1 (6 bases). The CDR3 has 13 amino acids. V was shortened by 3 bases and J by 4 bases, with 9 bases between the two germline ends. Germline-derived CDR1 and CDR2 are LNHDA and SQIVND (reference sequence). Using reference TRBV19 and TRBJ1-2 for the parts outside the CDR3, the full variable domain is DGGITQSPKYLFRKEGQNVTLSCEQNLNHDAMYWYRQDPGQGLRLIYYSQIVNDFQKGDIAEGYSVSREKKESFPLTVTSAQKNPTAFYLCASSMDRSYGYTFGSGTRLTVV.

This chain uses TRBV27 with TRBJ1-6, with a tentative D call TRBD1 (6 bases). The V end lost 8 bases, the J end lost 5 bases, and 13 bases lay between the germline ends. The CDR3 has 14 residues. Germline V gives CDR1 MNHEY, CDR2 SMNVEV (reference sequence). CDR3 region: CASGQTRNNSPLHF. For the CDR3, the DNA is TGTGCCAGCGGACAGACCCGAAATAATTCACCCCTCCACTTT.

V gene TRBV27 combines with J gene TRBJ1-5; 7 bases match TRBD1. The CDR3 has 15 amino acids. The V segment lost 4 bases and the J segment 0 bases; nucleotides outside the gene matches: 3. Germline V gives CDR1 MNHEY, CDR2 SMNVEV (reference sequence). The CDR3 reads CASSSRQGSNQPQHF. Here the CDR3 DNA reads TGTGCCAGCAGTTCGAGACAGGGTAGCAATCAGCCCCAGCATTTT.

CDR3 in amino acids: CASSLVLAGGPWSEQYF. The CDR3 DNA follows: TGTGCCAGCAGCTTGGTGCTAGCGGGAGGGCCATGGAGCGAGCAGTACTTC. The chain uses TRBV5-4 and TRBJ2-7; 12 nucleotides line up with TRBD2. This CDR3 has 17 amino acids. CDR1 is SGHNT, CDR2 YYREEE, per germline (reference sequence). V gave up 0 bases and J gave up 6 bases; unmatched junction bases: 10. The full variable domain, its missing parts supplied by reference TRBV5-4 and TRBJ2-7, is ETGVTQSPTHLIKTRGQQVTLRCSSQSGHNTVSWYQQALGQGPQFIFQYYREEENGRGNFPPRFSGLQFPNYSSELNVNALELDDSALYLCASSLVLAGGPWSEQYFGPGTRLTVT.